The 25 T cell receptor beta chains given below trace back to one sample, sequenced in a study of blood T cell repertoires in COVID-19. TCRdb's table, derived via immunoSEQ multiplex PCR, lists solely in-frame clones and lacks some. Of 250,000 or so clones listed, just under 90% are singletons. The sequencing sample was made of peripheral blood. Receptors originate from a man aged 25 to 40 with COVID-19, enrolled during active disease.

The chain joins TRBV7-2 to TRBJ1-2; a possible D gene is TRBD1 (5 bases). The CDR3 runs to 13 residues. Per the germline V gene, CDR1 is SGHTA and CDR2 is FQGNSA. Trimming stripped 4 bases from V and 6 bases from J, with 12 bases between. CDR3 DNA sequence: TGTGCCAGCAGCTCAGGGATAGCCCATGGCTACACCTTC. The encoded protein is CASSSGIAHGYTF.

This chain connects TRBV19 to TRBJ2-7; unclear D gene. The V end was cut by 3 bases, the J end by 0 bases, with 6 bases between. CDR3 size: 13 residues. Germline CDR1 and CDR2: LNHDA and SQIVND (reference sequence). The chain's CDR3 is CASSISLSYEQYF. The CDR3 DNA sequence: TGTGCCAGTAGTATCTCCCTCTCCTACGAGCAGTACTTC.

The rearrangement links TRBV5-4 to TRBJ2-7, with 9 bases identical to TRBD2. Germline values: CDR1 SGHNT, CDR2 YYREEE (reference sequence). V was pared by 1 base and J by 4 bases, with 6 bases of the junction left unmatched. The length of the CDR3 is 15 residues. CDR3 loop: CASSLPGTSLYEQYF. In DNA, the CDR3 is TGTGCCAGCAGCTTGCCCGGGACTAGCTTATACGAGCAGTACTTC.

V is TRBV20-1 and J is TRBJ1-1; the D is unclear. The germline gives CDR1 DFQATT, CDR2 SNEGSKA (reference sequence). With 7 bases removed from V and 1 base from J, the gap between germline ends came to 7 bases. The CDR3 length is 11 residues. The CDR3 DNA is TGCAGTGTTGCCGGGAACACTGAAGCTTTCTTT. This encodes CSVAGNTEAFF.

The V gene is TRBV30, the J gene TRBJ2-2; TRBD1 agrees at 8 bases. The V segment lost 3 bases and the J segment 3 bases; nucleotides outside the gene matches: 6. The CDR3 runs to 15 residues. CDR1 is GTSNPN and CDR2 is SVGIG in the germline V gene (reference sequence). The CDR3 region is CAWRIQGAHTGELFF. The DNA of the CDR3 is TGTGCCTGGAGAATCCAGGGGGCGCACACCGGGGAGCTGTTTTTT.

This clone was recorded once. This chain uses TRBV6-2 or TRBV6-3 with TRBJ2-7; D call uncertain. This CDR3 is 15 amino acids long. Germline V CDR1 and CDR2: MNHEY, SVGEGT. V was pared by 4 bases and J by 2 bases, with 15 bases between. The CDR3 DNA sequence: TGTGCCAGCAGTTCCTACGAGCTTGAAACCTACGAGCAGTACTTC. Protein sequence: CASSSYELETYEQYF.

The chain links TRBV18 to TRBJ1-2; unclear D gene. Trimming removed 3 bases at V and 5 bases at J, with 13 bases between. The CDR3 has 14 residues. Germline assignment: CDR1 KGHSH and CDR2 LQKENI. CDR3 region: CASSPGGQPYGYTF. The CDR3 DNA sequence: TGTGCCAGCTCACCCGGTGGGCAGCCTTATGGCTACACCTTC.

This sequence joins TRBV18 and TRBJ2-7; 8 bases line up with TRBD2. The CDR3 is 16 amino acids. Germline CDR1 is KGHSH and CDR2 is LQKENI. V shed 3 bases and J 2 bases; nucleotides not matched to a gene: 9. CDR3 sequence reads: CASSPSSVLAAYEQYF. Written as DNA, the CDR3 is TGTGCCAGCTCACCCTCATCAGTACTAGCGGCCTACGAGCAGTACTTC.

The genes are TRBV14 and TRBJ1-2; 11 bases fit TRBD1. Germline values: CDR1 SGHDN, CDR2 FVKESK. This CDR3 spans 16 amino acids. With 5 bases clipped from V and 6 bases from J, the junction kept 11 bases outside the gene matches. The CDR3 loop is CASSSRDRGFPHGYTF. The CDR3 DNA reads TGTGCCAGCAGCTCTCGGGACAGGGGGTTCCCCCATGGCTACACCTTC.

J is TRBJ1-6 and V is TRBV18; 11 nucleotides align to TRBD1. CDR3 length: 15 residues. Germline lookup yields CDR1 KGHSH and CDR2 LQKENI. Losses at the gene ends were 4 bases for V and 9 bases for J; bases not matched to a gene: 5. CDR3 nucleotides: TGTGCCAGCTCACAGGGACAGGGGGGTAGTTCACCCCTCCACTTT. Translated: CASSQGQGGSSPLHF.

CDR3 sequence reads: CASFEQGAVQPQHF. The DNA of the CDR3 is TGTGCCAGCTTTGAACAGGGGGCGGTTCAGCCCCAGCATTTT. The chain joins TRBV28 to TRBJ1-5; 9 bases are a match to TRBD1. CDR3 length: 14 amino acids. J was trimmed by 6 bases and V by 8 bases; bases with no gene match: 8. Germline assignment: CDR1 MDHEN and CDR2 SYDVKM.

The V and J genes are TRBV5-6 and TRBJ2-4; TRBD1 matches at 7 bases. CDR1 and CDR2 from the germline V gene are SGHDT and YYEEEE. This CDR3 spans 15 amino acids. With V trimmed by 5 bases and J by 1 base, 6 bases remained unmatched. CDR3 nucleotide sequence: TGTGCCAGCAGTTCTACAGGGGAGGCCAAAAACATTCAGTACTTC. It yields the protein CASSSTGEAKNIQYF.

This chain uses TRBV18 with TRBJ2-7; 10 bases match TRBD1. With 4 bases clipped from V and 2 bases from J, the junction kept 2 bases outside the gene matches. Germline V gene data show CDR1 as KGHSH and CDR2 as LQKENI. The CDR3 extends over 14 amino acids. The CDR3 region has the DNA TGTGCCAGCTCACGGGACAGGGGCCCCTACGAGCAGTACTTC. Protein product: CASSRDRGPYEQYF.

The CDR3 loop is CASSQNTAGVVETQYF. CDR3 DNA sequence: TGCGCCAGCAGCCAGAACACAGCGGGGGTTGTGGAGACCCAGTACTTC. The rearrangement joins TRBV4-3 to TRBJ2-5; TRBD2 matches at 8 bases. Trimming at V came to 3 bases and at J to 5 bases, leaving 11 bases not matched to a gene. Germline V CDR1 and CDR2: LGHNA, YSLEER. This CDR3 has 16 residues.

The chain uses TRBV7-6 and TRBJ2-7, with 11 bases lining up with TRBD2. CDR1 SGHVS and CDR2 FNYEAQ come from the germline V gene. CDR3 size: 17 residues. Germline trimming cut 5 bases from V and 0 bases from J; bases unmatched to any gene: 9. The CDR3 nucleotides are TGTGCCAGCAGCCTGACTAGCGGGACAAGCCCCTCCTACGAGCAGTACTTC. Translating gives CASSLTSGTSPSYEQYF. Filled out from reference TRBV7-6 and TRBJ2-7, the complete variable domain reads GAGVSQSPRYKVTKRGQDVALRCDPISGHVSLYWYRQALGQGPEFLTYFNYEAQQDKSGLPNDRFSAERPEGSISTLTIQRTEQRDSAMYRCASSLTSGTSPSYEQYFGPGTRLTVT.

This clone was seen a handful of times. The CDR3 nucleotides read TGTGCCAGCAGCGTATATGAGGTTCTGAACACCGGGGAGCTGTTTTTT. This translates into CASSVYEVLNTGELFF. The gene calls are TRBV9 and TRBJ2-2; D gene uncertain. Per germline, CDR1 SGDLS and CDR2 YYNGEE. The CDR3 loop spans 16 amino acids. The V and J ends lost 1 base and 1 base respectively, with 11 bases between them. The whole variable domain, remainder taken from reference TRBV9 and TRBJ2-2, is DSGVTQTPKHLITATGQRVTLRCSPRSGDLSVYWYQQSLDQGLQFLIQYYNGEERAKGNILERFSAQQFPDLHSELNLSSLELGDSALYFCASSVYEVLNTGELFFGEGSRLTVL.

This chain links TRBV10-3 with TRBJ1-2; weak D call: TRBD1 (5 bases). V gave up 4 bases and J gave up 3 bases, with 9 bases separating them. Germline CDR1 ENHRY, CDR2 SYGVKD. This CDR3 is built from 13 residues. This CDR3 reads CAISVAGDYGYTF. The CDR3 DNA follows: TGTGCCATCAGTGTCGCGGGGGACTATGGCTACACCTTC.

The rearrangement links TRBV5-1 to TRBJ2-5; the match to TRBD1 covers 10 bases. The germline CDR1 and CDR2 sequences are SGHRS and YFSETQ. This CDR3 has 15 amino acids. Trimming cost V 3 bases and J 4 bases; bases outside gene matches: 6. CDR3 DNA: TGCGCCAGCAGCTCCCGGACAGGGGGAGGAGAGACCCAGTACTTC. It codes for CASSSRTGGGETQYF.

This clone appeared a single time. The rearrangement uses TRBV6-2 or TRBV6-3 and TRBJ1-5; TRBD1 matches 7 bases. Germline lookup yields CDR1 MNHEY and CDR2 SVGEGT. This CDR3 has 15 residues. With 4 bases clipped from V and 4 bases from J, the junction kept 7 bases outside the gene matches. The DNA for the CDR3 is TGTGCCAGCAGTTCAGGACAGGTAGAAAATCAGCCCCAGCATTTT. It encodes CASSSGQVENQPQHF.

This chain links TRBV27 with TRBJ2-1; TRBD1 matches 11 bases. The length of the CDR3 is 15 residues. Germline V lookup: CDR1 MNHEY, CDR2 SMNVEV (reference sequence). Germline trimming cut 5 bases from V and 4 bases from J; bases unmatched to any gene: 4. The CDR3 DNA sequence: TGTGCCAGCAGTAGGGACAGGGGGTCTTACAATGAGCAGTTCTTC. Amino acid sequence: CASSRDRGSYNEQFF.

The J gene is TRBJ1-2, the V gene TRBV28; D possibly corresponds to TRBD1 (6 bases). CDR1 and CDR2 from the germline V gene are MDHEN and SYDVKM. The CDR3 runs to 14 residues. The V gene lost 6 bases and the J gene lost 8 bases, with 19 bases spanning the gap. Written as DNA, the CDR3 is TGTGCCAGCAGCTCAGGGGTAACAGGAGGAGGCTACACCTTC. Protein: CASSSGVTGGGYTF.

V usage is TRBV19 and J usage is TRBJ1-2; a possible D gene is TRBD1 (6 bases). Per the germline V gene, CDR1 is LNHDA and CDR2 is SQIVND (reference sequence). V lost 5 bases and J 4 bases, leaving 14 bases between the germline ends. The CDR3 is made up of 14 amino acids. The CDR3: CASSSRTVPYGYTF. CDR3 coding DNA: TGTGCCAGTAGTTCCCGGACAGTGCCCTATGGCTACACCTTC.

The genes are TRBV7-2 and TRBJ2-7; D unresolved. The CDR3 runs 13 residues. The germline V gene has CDR1 SGHTA and CDR2 FQGNSA. The V end was cut by 0 bases, the J end by 6 bases, with 9 bases between. The CDR3 sequence: CASSLAIRREQYF. The CDR3 coding sequence is TGTGCCAGCAGCTTAGCAATCAGGCGCGAGCAGTACTTC.

This clone showed up just a few times. The rearrangement uses TRBV6-5 and TRBJ2-2; D perhaps matches TRBD2 (6 bases). The CDR3 extends over 14 amino acids. V was pared by 6 bases and J by 5 bases, with 13 bases between. Germline V CDR1 and CDR2: MNHEY, SVGAGI. As DNA, the CDR3 is TGTGCCAGCAGCCCCGGGACTGAGACCGGGGAGCTGTTTTTT. It codes for CASSPGTETGELFF.

V gene TRBV29-1 combines with J gene TRBJ1-1; 7 bases align to TRBD1. This CDR3 comprises 12 residues. V gave up 7 bases and J gave up 3 bases; unmatched junction bases: 5. Germline V gives CDR1 SQVTM, CDR2 ANQGSEA. The CDR3 nucleotides read TGCAGCGCCGTACAGGGGTACACTGAAGCTTTCTTT. It codes for CSAVQGYTEAFF.